The clone carrying this TCR beta chain has a count of ten or more. Peripheral blood, around 9.4 milliliters per donor, was collected. This record belongs to a study of blood T cells in healthy people across ages. The CDR3 totals 14 residues. With 3 bases removed from V and 4 bases from J, the gap between germline ends came to 11 bases. Looked up from germline, CDR1 is SGHTA and CDR2 is FQGNSA. Using a J-beta primer mix together with a sample-barcoded 5' primer, a second PCR was run for roughly 6 to 12 cycles. TCRdb reprocessed the 5' RACE reads with MiXCR, giving one entry per CDR3 protein. The sample has a few hundred thousand distinct CDR3 sequences, 27% seen once; the top ten hold less than 20%.

The chain recombines TRBV7-2 with TRBJ2-3; perhaps TRBD1 as D (6 bases). The sequencing input was blood. This TCR came from a woman aged 70-85 years in good health. The CDR3 spells CASSLLGAADTQYF. The CDR3, as DNA: TGTGCCAGCAGCTTGTTGGGGGCTGCAGATACGCAGTATTTT.